Sequencing of this T cell receptor beta chain was carried out in a study of blood T cells in healthy people across ages. General study points: A strong correlation between TCR beta diversity and naive T cell percentage was seen. The study regarded diversity estimates from one million T cells as underestimates.

This clonotype was counted a few times. The antigen is not known. Then a second PCR, running roughly 7 to 11 cycles, was carried out with a sample-barcoded 5' primer and a J-beta primer mix. Using its own MiXCR run on the 5' RACE reads, TCRdb lists one record per CDR3 protein. The profile shows fewer than 700,000 distinct CDR3 sequences, around half of them singletons. The CDR3 spans 15 residues. Germline V lookup: CDR1 SEHNR, CDR2 FQNEAQ (reference sequence). Trimming shortened V by 3 bases and J by 0 bases, and 9 bases separated the two germline ends. The sequence came from an elderly man in good health. Sample: blood. V and J are TRBV7-9 and TRBJ2-1; no reliable D call. CDR3 nucleotide sequence: TGTGCCAGCAGCTTGAACTCCCTCTCCTACAATGAGCAGTTCTTC. Encoded protein: CASSLNSLSYNEQFF.